The clone carrying this T cell receptor beta chain has more than one count but fewer than ten. This sample was taken from a study of cytomegalovirus exposure and HLA in healthy donors. PCR was performed using 60 Vbeta and 13 Jbeta primers. Method: immunoSEQ multiplex PCR; TCRdb's copy keeps in-frame clones and lacks some. The sample lists approximately 170,000 clones, more than 65% occurring once. This TCR was recovered from a man aged 18 to 29 in good health and CMV-seropositive. Source material: PBMCs.

As DNA, the CDR3 is TGTGCCAGCAGTCTCTCCCCGGATCAGCCCCAGCATTTT. It translates to CASSLSPDQPQHF. The chain has TRBV28 and TRBJ1-5; D is unresolved. CDR1 and CDR2 from the germline V gene are MDHEN and SYDVKM. The CDR3 sequence is 13 residues long. Deletions cut 5 bases from V and 5 bases from J, with 10 bases between.